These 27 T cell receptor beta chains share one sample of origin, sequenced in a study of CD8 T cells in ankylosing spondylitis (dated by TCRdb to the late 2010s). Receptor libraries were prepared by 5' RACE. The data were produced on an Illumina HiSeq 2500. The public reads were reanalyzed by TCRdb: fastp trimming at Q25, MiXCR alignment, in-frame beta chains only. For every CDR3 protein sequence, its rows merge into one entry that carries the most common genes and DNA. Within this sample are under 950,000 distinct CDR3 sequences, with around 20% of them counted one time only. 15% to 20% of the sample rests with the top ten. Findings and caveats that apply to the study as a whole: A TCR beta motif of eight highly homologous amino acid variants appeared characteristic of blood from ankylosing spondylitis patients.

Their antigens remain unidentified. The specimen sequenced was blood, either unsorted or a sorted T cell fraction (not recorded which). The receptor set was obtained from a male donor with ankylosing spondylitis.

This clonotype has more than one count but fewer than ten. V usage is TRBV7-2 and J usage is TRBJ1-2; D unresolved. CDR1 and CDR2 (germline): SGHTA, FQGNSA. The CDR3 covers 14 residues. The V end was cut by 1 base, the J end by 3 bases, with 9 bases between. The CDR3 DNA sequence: TGTGCCAGCAGCTTAGAGGCAAGAGACTATGGCTACACCTTC. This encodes CASSLEARDYGYTF.

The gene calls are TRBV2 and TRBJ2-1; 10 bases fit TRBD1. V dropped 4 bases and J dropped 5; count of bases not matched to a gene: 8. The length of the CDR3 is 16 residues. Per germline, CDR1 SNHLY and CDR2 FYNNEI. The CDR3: CASSAGGTGANNEQFF. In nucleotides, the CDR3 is TGTGCCAGCAGTGCCGGGGGGACAGGGGCGAACAATGAGCAGTTCTTC.

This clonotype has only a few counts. The CDR3 bases are TGTGCCAGCAGCCCCAACTCGGGACAGGGGACCTACGAGCAGTACTTC. Translated: CASSPNSGQGTYEQYF. The genes are TRBV12-3 or TRBV12-4 and TRBJ2-7, with 10 nucleotides matching TRBD1. The CDR3 runs to 16 residues. The V segment lost 6 bases and the J segment 2 bases; nucleotides outside the gene matches: 10.

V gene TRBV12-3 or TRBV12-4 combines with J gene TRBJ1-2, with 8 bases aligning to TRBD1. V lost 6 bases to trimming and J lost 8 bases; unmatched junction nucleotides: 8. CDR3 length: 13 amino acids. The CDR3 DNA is TGTGCCAGCAGCAATGACAGGGGTTGGGGCTACACCTTC. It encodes CASSNDRGWGYTF.

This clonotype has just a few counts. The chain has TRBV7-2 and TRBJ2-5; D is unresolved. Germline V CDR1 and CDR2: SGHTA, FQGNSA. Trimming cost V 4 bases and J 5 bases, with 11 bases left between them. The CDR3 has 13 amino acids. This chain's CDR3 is CASSYGQAETQYF. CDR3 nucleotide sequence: TGTGCCAGCAGCTATGGTCAGGCGGAGACCCAGTACTTC.

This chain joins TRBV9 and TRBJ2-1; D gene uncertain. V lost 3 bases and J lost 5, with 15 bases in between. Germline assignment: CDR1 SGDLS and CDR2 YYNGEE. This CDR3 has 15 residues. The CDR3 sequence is CASSGWAATNNEQFF. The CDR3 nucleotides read TGTGCCAGCAGCGGATGGGCAGCAACCAACAATGAGCAGTTCTTC.

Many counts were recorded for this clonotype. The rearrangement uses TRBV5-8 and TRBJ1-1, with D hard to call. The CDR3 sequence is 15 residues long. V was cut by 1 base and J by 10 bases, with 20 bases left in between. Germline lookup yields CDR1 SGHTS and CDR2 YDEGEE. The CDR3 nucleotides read TGTGCCAGCAGCTTGCCGGCGGGCAGAAACAAGCGAGCTTTCTTT. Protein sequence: CASSLPAGRNKRAFF.

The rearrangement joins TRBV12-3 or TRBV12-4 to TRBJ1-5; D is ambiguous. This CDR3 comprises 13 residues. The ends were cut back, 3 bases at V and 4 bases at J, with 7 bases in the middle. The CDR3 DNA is TGTGCCAGCAGTTTTGAGTGGAATCAGCCCCAGCATTTT. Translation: CASSFEWNQPQHF.

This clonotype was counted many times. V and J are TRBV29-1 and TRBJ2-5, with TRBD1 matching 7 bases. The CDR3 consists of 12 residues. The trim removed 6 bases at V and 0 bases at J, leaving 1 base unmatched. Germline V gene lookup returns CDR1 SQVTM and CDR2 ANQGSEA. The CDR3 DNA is TGCAGCGTGGGACAGTACCAAGAGACCCAGTACTTC. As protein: CSVGQYQETQYF.

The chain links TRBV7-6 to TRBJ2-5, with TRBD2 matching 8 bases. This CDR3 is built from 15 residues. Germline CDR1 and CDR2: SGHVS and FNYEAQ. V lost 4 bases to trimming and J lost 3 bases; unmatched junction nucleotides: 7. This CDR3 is CASSSFGGAKETQYF. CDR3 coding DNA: TGTGCCAGCAGCTCCTTCGGGGGGGCAAAAGAGACCCAGTACTTC.

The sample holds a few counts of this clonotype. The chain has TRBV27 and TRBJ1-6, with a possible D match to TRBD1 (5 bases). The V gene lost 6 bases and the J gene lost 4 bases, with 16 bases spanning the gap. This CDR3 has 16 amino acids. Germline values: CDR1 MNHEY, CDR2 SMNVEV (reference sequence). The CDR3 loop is CASRWGLQPYNSPLHF. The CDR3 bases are TGTGCCAGCAGATGGGGGTTGCAACCTTATAATTCACCCCTCCACTTT.

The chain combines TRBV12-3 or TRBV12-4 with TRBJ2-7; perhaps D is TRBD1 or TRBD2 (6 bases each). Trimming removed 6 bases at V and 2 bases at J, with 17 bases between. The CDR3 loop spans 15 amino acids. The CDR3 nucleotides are TGTGCCAGCAGCCCTGGGGGGACACGAACCTACGAGCAGTACTTC. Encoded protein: CASSPGGTRTYEQYF.

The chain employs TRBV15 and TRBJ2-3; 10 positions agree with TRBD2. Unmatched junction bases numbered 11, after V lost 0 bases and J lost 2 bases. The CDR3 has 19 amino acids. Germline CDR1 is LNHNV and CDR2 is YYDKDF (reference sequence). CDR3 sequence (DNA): TGTGCCACCAGCAGAGATCGAGGACTAGCGGTGGGAATCACAGATACGCAGTATTTT. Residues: CATSRDRGLAVGITDTQYF.

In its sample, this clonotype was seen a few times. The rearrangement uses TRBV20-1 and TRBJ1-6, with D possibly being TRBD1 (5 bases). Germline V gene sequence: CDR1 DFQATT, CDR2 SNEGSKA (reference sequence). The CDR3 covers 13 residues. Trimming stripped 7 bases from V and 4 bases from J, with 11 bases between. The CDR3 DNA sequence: TGCAGTGGGGGGGTAGGGTATAATTCACCCCTCCACTTT. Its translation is CSGGVGYNSPLHF.

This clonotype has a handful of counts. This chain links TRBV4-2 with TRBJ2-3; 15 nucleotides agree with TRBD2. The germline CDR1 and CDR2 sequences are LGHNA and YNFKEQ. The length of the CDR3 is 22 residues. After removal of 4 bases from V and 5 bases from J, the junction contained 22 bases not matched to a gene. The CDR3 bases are TGTGCCAGCAGCCCCCGCGTGGGGCGGTGGAGGACTAGCGGGAGGGCCGAAGATACGCAGTATTTT. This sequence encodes CASSPRVGRWRTSGRAEDTQYF.

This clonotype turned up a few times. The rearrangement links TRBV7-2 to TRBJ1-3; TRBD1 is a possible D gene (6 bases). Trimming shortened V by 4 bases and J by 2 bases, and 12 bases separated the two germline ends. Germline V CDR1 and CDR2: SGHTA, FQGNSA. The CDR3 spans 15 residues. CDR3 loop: CASSYTGLPGNTIYF. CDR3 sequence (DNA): TGTGCCAGCAGCTACACAGGGCTTCCTGGAAACACCATATATTTT.

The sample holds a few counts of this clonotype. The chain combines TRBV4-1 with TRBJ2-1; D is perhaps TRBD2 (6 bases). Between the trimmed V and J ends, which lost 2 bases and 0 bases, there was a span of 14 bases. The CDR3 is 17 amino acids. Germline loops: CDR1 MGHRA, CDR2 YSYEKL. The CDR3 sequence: CASSQIVWEDSYNEQFF. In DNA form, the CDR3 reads TGCGCCAGCAGCCAAATAGTGTGGGAGGACTCCTACAATGAGCAGTTCTTC.

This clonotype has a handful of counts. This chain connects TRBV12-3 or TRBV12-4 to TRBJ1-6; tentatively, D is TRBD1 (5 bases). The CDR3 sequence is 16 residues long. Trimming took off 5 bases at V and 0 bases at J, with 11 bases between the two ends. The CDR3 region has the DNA TGTGCCAGCAGTCCCCGGGGGGGCTCCTATAATTCACCCCTCCACTTT. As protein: CASSPRGGSYNSPLHF.

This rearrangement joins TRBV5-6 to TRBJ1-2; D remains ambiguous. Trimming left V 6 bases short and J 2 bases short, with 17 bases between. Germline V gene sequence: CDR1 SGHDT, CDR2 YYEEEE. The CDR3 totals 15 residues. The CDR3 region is CASTDGGQANYGYTF. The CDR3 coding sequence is TGTGCCAGCACCGATGGCGGGCAGGCGAACTATGGCTACACCTTC.

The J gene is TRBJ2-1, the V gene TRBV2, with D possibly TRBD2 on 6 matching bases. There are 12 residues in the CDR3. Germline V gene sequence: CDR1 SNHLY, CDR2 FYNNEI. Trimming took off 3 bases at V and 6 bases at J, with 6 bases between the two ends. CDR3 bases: TGTGCCAGCAGTGACGGGGGCAATGAGCAGTTCTTC. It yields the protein CASSDGGNEQFF.

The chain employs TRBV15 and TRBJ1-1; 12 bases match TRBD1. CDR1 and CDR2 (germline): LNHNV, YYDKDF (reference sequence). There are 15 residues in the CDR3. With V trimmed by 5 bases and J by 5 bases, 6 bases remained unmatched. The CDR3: CATSAGTGGLTEAFF. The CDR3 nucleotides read TGTGCCACCAGCGCAGGGACAGGGGGCTTAACTGAAGCTTTCTTT.

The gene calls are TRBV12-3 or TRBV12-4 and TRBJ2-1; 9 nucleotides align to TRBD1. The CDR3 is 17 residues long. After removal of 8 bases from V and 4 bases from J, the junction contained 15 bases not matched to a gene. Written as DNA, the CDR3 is TGTGCCAGCCTCAAAGGGACAGGGTTAACCCCTTACAATGAGCAGTTCTTC. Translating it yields CASLKGTGLTPYNEQFF.

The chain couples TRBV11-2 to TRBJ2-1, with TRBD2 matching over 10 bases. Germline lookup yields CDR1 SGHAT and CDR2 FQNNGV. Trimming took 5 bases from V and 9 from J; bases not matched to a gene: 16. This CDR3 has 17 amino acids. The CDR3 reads CASSPGPAGGRFIEQFF. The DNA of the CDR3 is TGTGCCAGCAGCCCTGGGCCAGCGGGGGGGCGTTTCATTGAGCAGTTCTTC.

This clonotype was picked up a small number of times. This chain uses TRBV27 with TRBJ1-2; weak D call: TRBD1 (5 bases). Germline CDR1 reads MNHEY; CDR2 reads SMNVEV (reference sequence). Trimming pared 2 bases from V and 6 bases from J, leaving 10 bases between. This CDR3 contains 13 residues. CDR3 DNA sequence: TGTGCCAGCAGTTTAAGGCTCAGGGATGGCTACACCTTC. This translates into CASSLRLRDGYTF.

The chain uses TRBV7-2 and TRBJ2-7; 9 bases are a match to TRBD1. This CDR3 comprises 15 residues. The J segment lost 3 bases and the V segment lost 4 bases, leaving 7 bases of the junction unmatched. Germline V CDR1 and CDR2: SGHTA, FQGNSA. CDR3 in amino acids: CASSSRGDRDYEQYF. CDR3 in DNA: TGTGCCAGCAGCTCCCGAGGGGACAGGGACTACGAGCAGTACTTC. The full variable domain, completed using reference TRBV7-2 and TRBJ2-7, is GAGVSQSPSNKVTEKGKDVELRCDPISGHTALYWYRQSLGQGLEFLIYFQGNSAPDKSGLPSDRFSAERTGGSVSTLTIQRTQQEDSAVYLCASSSRGDRDYEQYFGPGTRLTVT.

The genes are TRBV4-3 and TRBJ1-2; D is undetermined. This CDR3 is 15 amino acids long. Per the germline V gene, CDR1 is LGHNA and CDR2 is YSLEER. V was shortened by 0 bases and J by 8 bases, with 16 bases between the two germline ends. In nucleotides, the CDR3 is TGCGCCAGCAGCCAAGATAACGAGGAATCTTACGGCTACACCTTC. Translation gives CASSQDNEESYGYTF.

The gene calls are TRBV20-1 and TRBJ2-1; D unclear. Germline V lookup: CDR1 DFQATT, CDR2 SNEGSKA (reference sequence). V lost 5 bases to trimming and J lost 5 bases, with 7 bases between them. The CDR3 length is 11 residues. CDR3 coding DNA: TGCAGTGCTGCGCTAGACAATGAGCAGTTCTTC. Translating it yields CSAALDNEQFF.